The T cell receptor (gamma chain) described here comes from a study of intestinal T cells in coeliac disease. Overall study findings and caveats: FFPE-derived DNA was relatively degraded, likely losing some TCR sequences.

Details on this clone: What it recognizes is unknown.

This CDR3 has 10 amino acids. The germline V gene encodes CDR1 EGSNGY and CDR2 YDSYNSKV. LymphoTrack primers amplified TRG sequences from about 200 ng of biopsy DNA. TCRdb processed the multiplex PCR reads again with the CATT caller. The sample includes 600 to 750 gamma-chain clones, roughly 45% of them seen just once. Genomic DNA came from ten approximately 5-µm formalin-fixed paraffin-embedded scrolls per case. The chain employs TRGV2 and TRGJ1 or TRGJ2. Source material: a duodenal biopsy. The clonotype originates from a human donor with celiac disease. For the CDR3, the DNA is TGTGCACTGGACGGGCGGGAGAAACTCTTT. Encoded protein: CALDGREKLF.